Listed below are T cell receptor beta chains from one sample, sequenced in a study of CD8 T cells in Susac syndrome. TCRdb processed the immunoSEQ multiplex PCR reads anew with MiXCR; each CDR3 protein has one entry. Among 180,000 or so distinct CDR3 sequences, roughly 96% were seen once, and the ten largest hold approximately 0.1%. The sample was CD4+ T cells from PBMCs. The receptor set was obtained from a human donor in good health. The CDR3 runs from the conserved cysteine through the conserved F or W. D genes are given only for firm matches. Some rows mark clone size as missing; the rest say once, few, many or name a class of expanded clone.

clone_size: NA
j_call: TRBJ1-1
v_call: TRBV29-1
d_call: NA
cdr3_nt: TGCAAAGGAGGGGGTGTAGGGACTGAAGCTTTCTTT
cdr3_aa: CKGGGVGTEAFF

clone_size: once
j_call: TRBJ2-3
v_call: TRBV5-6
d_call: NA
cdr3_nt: TGTGCCAGCAGCTTGGCCAGGGTTACAGATACGCAGTATTTT
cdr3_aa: CASSLARVTDTQYF

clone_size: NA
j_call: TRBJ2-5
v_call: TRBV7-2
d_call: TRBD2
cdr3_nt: TGTGCCAGCAGGGATACTAGCGGGGGGGAGACCCAGTACTTC
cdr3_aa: CASRDTSGGETQYF

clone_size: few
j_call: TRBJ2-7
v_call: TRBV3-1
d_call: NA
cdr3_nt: TGTGCCAGCAGCCAAGGCCGCTACGAGCAGTACTTC
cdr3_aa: CASSQGRYEQYF

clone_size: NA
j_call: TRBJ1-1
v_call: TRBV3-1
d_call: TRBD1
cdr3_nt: TGTGCCAGCAGCCAAGGGGACAGGGGGGCCACTGAAGCTTTCTTT
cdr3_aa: CASSQGDRGATEAFF

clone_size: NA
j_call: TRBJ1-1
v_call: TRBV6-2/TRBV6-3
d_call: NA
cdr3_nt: TGTGCCAGCAGTTACACTCAGGGAGAAGGGATGAACACTGAAGCTTTCTTT
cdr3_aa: CASSYTQGEGMNTEAFF

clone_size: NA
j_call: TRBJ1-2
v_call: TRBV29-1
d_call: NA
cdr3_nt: TGCAGAGTGTCCGGGCCCGTCTATGGCTACACCTTC
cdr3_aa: CRVSGPVYGYTF

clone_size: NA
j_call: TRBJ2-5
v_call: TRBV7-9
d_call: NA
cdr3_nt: TGTGCCAGCAACGGGGGCGGAGAGACCCAGTACTTC
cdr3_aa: CASNGGGETQYF

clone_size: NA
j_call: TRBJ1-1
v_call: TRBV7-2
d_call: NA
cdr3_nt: TGTGCCAGCAGCTTAAAACAGGATAACACTGAAGCTTTCTTT
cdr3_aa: CASSLKQDNTEAFF

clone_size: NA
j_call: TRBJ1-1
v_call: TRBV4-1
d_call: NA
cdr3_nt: TGCGCCAGCAGCCAAGATGCAACAGGGGAAGCTTTCTTT
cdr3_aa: CASSQDATGEAFF

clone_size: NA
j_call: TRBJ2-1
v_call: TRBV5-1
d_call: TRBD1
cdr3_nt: TGCGCCAGCAGCTTGGCTCGGACAGGCAGGAATGAGCAGTTCTTC
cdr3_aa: CASSLARTGRNEQFF

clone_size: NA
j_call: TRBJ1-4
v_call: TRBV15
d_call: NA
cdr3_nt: TGTGCCACCAGCAAAACCGGGACATTGACAGAAAAACTGTTTTTT
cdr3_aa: CATSKTGTLTEKLFF

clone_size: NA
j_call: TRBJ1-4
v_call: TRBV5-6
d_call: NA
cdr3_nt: TGTGCCAGCCGCGAAGGGGGTGAATCTGAAAAACTGTTTTTT
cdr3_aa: CASREGGESEKLFF

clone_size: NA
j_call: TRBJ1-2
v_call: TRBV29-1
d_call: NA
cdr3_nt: TGCAGCGTTGAAGAGGGTGGGGGCGCGAAGGGCTACACCTTC
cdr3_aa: CSVEEGGGAKGYTF

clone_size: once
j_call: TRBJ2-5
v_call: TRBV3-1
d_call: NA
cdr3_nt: TGTGCCAGCCATAATCCATCACAGGGTGAGGAGACCCAGTACTTC
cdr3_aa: CASHNPSQGEETQYF

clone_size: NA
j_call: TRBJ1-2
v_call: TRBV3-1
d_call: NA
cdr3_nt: TGTGCCAGCAGCCATGGCCAGAACTATGGCTACACCTTC
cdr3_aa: CASSHGQNYGYTF

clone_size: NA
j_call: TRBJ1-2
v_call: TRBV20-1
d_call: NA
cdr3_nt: TGCAGTGCTAGAGATTTGGGCCCCAGGGGTGTCTATGGCTACACCTTC
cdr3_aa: CSARDLGPRGVYGYTF

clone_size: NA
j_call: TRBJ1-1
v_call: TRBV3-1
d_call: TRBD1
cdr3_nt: TGTGCCAGCAGCGCACCGGGACAGGGGCCTTTCACTGAAGCTTTCTTT
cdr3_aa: CASSAPGQGPFTEAFF

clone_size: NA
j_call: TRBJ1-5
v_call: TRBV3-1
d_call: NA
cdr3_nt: TGTGCCAGCAGCCCGGGGCGAGTACAGCCCCAGCATTTT
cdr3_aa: CASSPGRVQPQHF

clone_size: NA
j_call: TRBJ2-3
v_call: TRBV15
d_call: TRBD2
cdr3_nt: TGTGCCACCAGCAGGGAACCCGGGGGGGCCGGCACAGATACGCAGTATTTT
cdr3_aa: CATSREPGGAGTDTQYF

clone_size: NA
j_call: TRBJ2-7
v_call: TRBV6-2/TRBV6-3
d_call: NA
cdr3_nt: TGTGCCAGCAGTTACCTTTTCAGGGGCTACGAGCAGTACTTC
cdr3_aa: CASSYLFRGYEQYF

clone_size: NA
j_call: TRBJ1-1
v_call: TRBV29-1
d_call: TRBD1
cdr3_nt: TGCAGCGTTGAAGGGACCGGGACAGGGAACACTGAAGCTTTCTTT
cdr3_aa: CSVEGTGTGNTEAFF

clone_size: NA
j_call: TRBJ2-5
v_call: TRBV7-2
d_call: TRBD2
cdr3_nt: TGTGCCAGCAGCCTTCCTAGCGGACAAGAGACCCAGTACTTC
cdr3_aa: CASSLPSGQETQYF

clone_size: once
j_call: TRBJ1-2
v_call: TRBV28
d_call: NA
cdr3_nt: TGTGCCAGCAGTTCTGCGGTTTTTCCGTGGGGGAGCTATGGCTACACCTTC
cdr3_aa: CASSSAVFPWGSYGYTF

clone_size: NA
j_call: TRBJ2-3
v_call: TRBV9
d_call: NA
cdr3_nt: TGTGCCAGCAAGCAGGGCGGGACTAGCACAGATACGCAGTATTTT
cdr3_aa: CASKQGGTSTDTQYF

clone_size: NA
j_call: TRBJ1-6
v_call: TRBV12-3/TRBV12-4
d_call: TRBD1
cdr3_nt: TGTGCCAGCAGCGTAGGACAGGACGCATCACCCCTCCACTTT
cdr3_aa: CASSVGQDASPLHF

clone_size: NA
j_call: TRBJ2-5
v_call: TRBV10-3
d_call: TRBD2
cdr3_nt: TGTGCCATCAGCCTTAGCGGGGGGGTAAACCAAGAGACCCAGTACTTC
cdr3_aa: CAISLSGGVNQETQYF

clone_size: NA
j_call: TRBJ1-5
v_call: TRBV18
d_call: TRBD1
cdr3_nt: TGTGCCAGCTCCCCTCGGACAGGGGGGGATCAGCCCCAGCATTTT
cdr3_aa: CASSPRTGGDQPQHF

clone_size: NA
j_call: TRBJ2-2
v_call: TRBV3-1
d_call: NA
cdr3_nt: TGTGCCAGCAGCATAGAGACCGGGGAGCTGTTTTTT
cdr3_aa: CASSIETGELFF

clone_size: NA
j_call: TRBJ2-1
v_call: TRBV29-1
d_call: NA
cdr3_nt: TGCAGCGTTGGGCAGGGGCAGTTTTTTGAGCAGTTCTTC
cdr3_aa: CSVGQGQFFEQFF

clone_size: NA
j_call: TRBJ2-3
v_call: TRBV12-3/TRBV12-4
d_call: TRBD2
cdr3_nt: TGTGCCAGCAGTTTTAGCGGGGGACCCACGGATACGCAGTATTTT
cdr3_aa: CASSFSGGPTDTQYF

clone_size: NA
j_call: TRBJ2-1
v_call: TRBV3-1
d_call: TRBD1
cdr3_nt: TGTGCCAGCAGCCACAGGGGGAGCTCCTACAATGAGCAGTTCTTC
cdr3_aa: CASSHRGSSYNEQFF

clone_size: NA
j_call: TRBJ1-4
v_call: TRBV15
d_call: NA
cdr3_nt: TGTGCCACCAGCAGAGATCAGGGTGAAAAACTGTTTTTT
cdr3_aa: CATSRDQGEKLFF

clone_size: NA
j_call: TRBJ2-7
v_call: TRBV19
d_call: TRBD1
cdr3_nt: TGTGCCTCACAGGGGGAGTACTACGAGCAGTACTTC
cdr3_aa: CASQGEYYEQYF

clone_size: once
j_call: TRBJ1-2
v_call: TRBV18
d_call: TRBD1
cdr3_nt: TGTGCCAGCTCACCAGAGACAGGGAATGGCTACACCTTC
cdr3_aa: CASSPETGNGYTF

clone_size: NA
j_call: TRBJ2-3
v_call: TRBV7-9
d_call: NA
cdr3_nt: TGTGCCTCCTCGGGAAGCGGCCGCACAGATACGCAGTATTTT
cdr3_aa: CASSGSGRTDTQYF

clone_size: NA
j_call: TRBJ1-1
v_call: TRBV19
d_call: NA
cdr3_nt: TGTGCCAGTAGTATAGATGCGGTGAACACTGAAGCTTTCTTT
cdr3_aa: CASSIDAVNTEAFF

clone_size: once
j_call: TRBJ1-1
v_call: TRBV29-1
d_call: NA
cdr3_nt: TGCAGCTCCGGGGTGAACACTGAAGCTTTCTTT
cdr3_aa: CSSGVNTEAFF

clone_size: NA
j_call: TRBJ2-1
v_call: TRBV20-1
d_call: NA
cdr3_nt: TGCAGTGCTACTTCAATGGGCAATGAGCAGTTCTTC
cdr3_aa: CSATSMGNEQFF

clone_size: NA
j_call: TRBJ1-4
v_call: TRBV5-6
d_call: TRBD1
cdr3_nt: TGTGCCAGCAGCCGGGGACAGGCTAATGAAAAACTGTTTTTT
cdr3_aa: CASSRGQANEKLFF

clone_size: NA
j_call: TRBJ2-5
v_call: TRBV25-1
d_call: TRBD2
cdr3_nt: TGTGCCAGCAGGAGGACTAGCGGTCAGACCCAGTACTTC
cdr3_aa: CASRRTSGQTQYF

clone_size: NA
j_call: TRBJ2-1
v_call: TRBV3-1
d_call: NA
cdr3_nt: TGTGCCAGCAGCCAAGGGGACGCCTCCTACAATGAGCAGTTCTTC
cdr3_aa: CASSQGDASYNEQFF